Listed below are T cell receptor beta chains from one sample, sequenced in a study of T cell repertoires and Cas9 in healthy adults. Using immunoSEQ multiplex PCR, the repertoire was profiled, and TCRdb retains in-frame clones only, with some absent. Of around 25,000 clones in the sample, more than 75% were seen once. Sequences were obtained from CD4+ effector T cells (CD127+, CD25-, CD137-, CD154-) from PBMCs; culture status not recorded. Receptors originate from a human donor in good health. The CDR3 runs from the conserved cysteine through the conserved F or W. D genes are given only for firm matches. Expanded clones are given a class, and other clones once, few, many or no size at all.

>15|NA|NA|TRBV7-6|TRBJ2-7
CASSSGRGPAYEQYF
TGTGCCAGCAGCTCGGGGCGGGGGCCCGCCTACGAGCAGTACTTC
>15|NA|NA|TRBV5-1|TRBJ2-2
CASGIRDSNTGELFF
TGCGCCAGCGGGATTCGGGACTCGAACACCGGGGAGCTGTTTTTT
>15|NA|NA|TRBV19|TRBJ2-7
CASSIFAESSYEQYF
TGTGCCAGTAGTATATTTGCAGAGAGCTCCTACGAGCAGTACTTC
>15|NA|NA|TRBV11-2|TRBJ2-2
CASSAAQGWTGELFF
TGTGCCAGCAGCGCAGCCCAGGGGTGGACCGGGGAGCTGTTTTTT
>14|NA|NA|TRBV6-6|TRBJ2-7
CASNSGTAAYEQYF
TGCGCCAGCAACAGCGGGACAGCTGCCTACGAGCAGTACTTC
>15|NA|NA|TRBV7-2|TRBJ1-4
CASSNGGQPNEKLFF
TGTGCCAGCAGTAACGGGGGGCAGCCAAATGAAAAACTGTTTTTT
>16|TRBD2|NA|TRBV6-6|TRBJ2-5
CASSYESGGEKETQYF
TGTGCCAGCAGTTACGAAAGCGGGGGGGAAAAAGAGACCCAGTACTTC
>15|NA|NA|TRBV10-3|TRBJ1-5
CAISERGHTAEPQHF
TGTGCCATCAGTGAACGGGGACACACCGCGGAGCCCCAGCATTTT
>15|NA|NA|TRBV29-1|TRBJ1-4
CSVSWGGQDNEKLFF
TGCAGCGTGTCTTGGGGGGGTCAGGATAATGAAAAACTGTTTTTT
>16|NA|once|TRBV5-5|TRBJ2-7
CASSFDRDPYLLKQYF
TGTGCCAGCAGCTTCGACCGGGACCCCTACCTGCTGAAGCAGTACTTC
>14|NA|NA|TRBV9|TRBJ1-1
CASSVVGGNTEAFF
TGTGCCAGCAGCGTAGTGGGAGGGAACACTGAAGCTTTCTTT